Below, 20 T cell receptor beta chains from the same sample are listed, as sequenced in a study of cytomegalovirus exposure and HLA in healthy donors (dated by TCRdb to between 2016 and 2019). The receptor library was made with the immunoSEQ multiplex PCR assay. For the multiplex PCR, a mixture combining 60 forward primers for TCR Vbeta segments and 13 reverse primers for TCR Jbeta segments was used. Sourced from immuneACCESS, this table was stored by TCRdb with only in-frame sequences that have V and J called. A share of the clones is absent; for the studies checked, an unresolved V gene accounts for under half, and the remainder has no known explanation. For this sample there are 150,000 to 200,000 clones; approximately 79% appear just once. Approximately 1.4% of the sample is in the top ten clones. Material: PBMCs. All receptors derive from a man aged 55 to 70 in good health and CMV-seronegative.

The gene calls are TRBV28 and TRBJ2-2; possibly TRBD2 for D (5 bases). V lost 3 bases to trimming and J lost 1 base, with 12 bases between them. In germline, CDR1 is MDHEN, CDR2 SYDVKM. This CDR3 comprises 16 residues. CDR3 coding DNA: TGTGCCAGCAGTTTGGGAGCGGCACTGAACACCGGGGAGCTGTTTTTT. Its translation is CASSLGAALNTGELFF.

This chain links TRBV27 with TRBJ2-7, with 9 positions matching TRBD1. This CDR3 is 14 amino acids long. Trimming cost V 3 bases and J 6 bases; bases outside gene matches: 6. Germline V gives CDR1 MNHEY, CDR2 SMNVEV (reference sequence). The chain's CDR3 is CASSFAPGQGEQYF. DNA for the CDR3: TGTGCCAGCAGTTTTGCACCGGGACAGGGCGAGCAGTACTTC.

CDR3 residues: CASSREAGASSYEQYF. The CDR3, as DNA: TGTGCCAGCAGCCGAGAGGCAGGGGCAAGCTCCTACGAGCAGTACTTC. The chain employs TRBV7-8 and TRBJ2-7, with TRBD1 as a possible D gene (6 bases). The CDR3 has 16 residues. Trimming left V 5 bases short and J 0 bases short, with 17 bases between. Germline CDR1 and CDR2: SGHVS and FQNEAQ. Looking up the rest from reference TRBV7-8 and TRBJ2-7 gives the full variable domain: GAGVSQSPRYKVAKRGQDVALRCDPISGHVSLFWYQQALGQGPEFLTYFQNEAQLDKSGLPSDRFFAERPEGSVSTLKIQRTQQEDSAVYLCASSREAGASSYEQYFGPGTRLTVT.

CDR3 nucleotide sequence: TGTGCCACTGCAGCCCGACGGGAGAACACTGAAGCTTTCTTT. This gives the protein CATAARRENTEAFF. J is TRBJ1-1 and V is TRBV10-3; D gene ambiguous. The CDR3 runs to 14 residues. V was pared by 10 bases and J by 1 base, with 16 bases between. The germline V gene has CDR1 ENHRY and CDR2 SYGVKD.

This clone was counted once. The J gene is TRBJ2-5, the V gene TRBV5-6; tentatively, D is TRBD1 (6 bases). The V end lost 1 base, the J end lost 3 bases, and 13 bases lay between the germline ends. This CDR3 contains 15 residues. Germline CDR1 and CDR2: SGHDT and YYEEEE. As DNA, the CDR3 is TGTGCCAGCAGCTTGCTCGCAGGGGTGAAAGAGACCCAGTACTTC. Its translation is CASSLLAGVKETQYF.

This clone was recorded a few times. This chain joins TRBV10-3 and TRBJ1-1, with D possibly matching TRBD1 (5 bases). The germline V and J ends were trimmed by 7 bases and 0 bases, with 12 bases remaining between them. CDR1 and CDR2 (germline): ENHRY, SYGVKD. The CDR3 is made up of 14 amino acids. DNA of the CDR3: TGTGCCATCAACCGGGGGGAGATGAACACTGAAGCTTTCTTT. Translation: CAINRGEMNTEAFF.

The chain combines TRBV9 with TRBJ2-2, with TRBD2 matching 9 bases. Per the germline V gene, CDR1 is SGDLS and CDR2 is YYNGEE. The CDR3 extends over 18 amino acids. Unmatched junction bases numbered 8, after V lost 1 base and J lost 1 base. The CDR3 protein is CASSVSGAGGLNTGELFF. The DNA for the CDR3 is TGTGCCAGCAGCGTAAGTGGCGCGGGAGGGCTGAACACCGGGGAGCTGTTTTTT.

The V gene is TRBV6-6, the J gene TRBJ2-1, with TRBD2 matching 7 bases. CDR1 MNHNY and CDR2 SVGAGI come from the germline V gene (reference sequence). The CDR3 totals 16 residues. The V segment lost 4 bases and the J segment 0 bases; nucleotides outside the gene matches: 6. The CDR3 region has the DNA TGTGCCAGCAGTTCTCGCGGGGGAAACTCCTACAATGAGCAGTTCTTC. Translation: CASSSRGGNSYNEQFF.

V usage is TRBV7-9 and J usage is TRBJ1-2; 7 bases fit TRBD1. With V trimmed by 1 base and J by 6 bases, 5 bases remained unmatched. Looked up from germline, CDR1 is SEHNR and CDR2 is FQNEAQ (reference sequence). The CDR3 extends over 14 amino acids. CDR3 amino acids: CASSLGQGGDGYTF. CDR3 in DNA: TGTGCCAGCAGCTTAGGACAGGGTGGCGATGGCTACACCTTC.

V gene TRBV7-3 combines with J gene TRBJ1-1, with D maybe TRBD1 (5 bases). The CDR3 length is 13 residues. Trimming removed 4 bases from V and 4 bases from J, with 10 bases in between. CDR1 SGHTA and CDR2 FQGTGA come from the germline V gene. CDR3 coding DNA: TGTGCCAGCAGCTCCCAGGGAATCACTGAAGCTTTCTTT. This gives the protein CASSSQGITEAFF.

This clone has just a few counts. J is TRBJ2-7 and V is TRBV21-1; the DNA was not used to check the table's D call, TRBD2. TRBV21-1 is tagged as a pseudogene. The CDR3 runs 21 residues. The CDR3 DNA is TGTGCCAGCAGCAACAAAGGAGGAGGGGAAATTAGCGGGAGAAAGGTAGACGAGCAGTACTTC. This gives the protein CASSNKGGGEISGRKVDEQYF.

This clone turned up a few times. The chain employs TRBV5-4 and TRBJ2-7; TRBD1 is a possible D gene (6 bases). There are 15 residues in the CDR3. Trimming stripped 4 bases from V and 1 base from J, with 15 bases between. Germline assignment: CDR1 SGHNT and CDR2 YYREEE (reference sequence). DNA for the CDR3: TGTGCCAGCAGCCCCTCCGGGACACCTTCCTACGAGCAGTACTTC. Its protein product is CASSPSGTPSYEQYF.

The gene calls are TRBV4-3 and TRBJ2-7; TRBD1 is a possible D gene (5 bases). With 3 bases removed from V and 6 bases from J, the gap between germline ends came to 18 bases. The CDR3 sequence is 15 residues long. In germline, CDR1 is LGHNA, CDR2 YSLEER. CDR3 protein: CASSHRKDISCEQYF. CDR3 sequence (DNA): TGCGCCAGCAGCCACCGCAAGGACATCTCTTGCGAGCAGTACTTC.

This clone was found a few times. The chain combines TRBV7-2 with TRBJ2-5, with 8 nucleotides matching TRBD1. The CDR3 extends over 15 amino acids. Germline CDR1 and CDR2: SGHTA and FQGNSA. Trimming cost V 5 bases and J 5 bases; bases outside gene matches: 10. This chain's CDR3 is CASSPRQGKSETQYF. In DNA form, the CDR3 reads TGTGCCAGCAGCCCCCGACAGGGGAAGAGTGAGACCCAGTACTTC.

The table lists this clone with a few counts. The CDR3 DNA sequence: TGTGCCAGCGAGCAGGGGGGATTAACTTACGAGCAGTACTTC. As protein: CASEQGGLTYEQYF. V gene TRBV6-5 combines with J gene TRBJ2-7; TRBD1 is a possible D gene (7 bases). The germline V gene has CDR1 MNHEY and CDR2 SVGAGI. The CDR3 runs 14 residues. V was trimmed by 8 bases and J by 4 bases, leaving 18 bases between them.

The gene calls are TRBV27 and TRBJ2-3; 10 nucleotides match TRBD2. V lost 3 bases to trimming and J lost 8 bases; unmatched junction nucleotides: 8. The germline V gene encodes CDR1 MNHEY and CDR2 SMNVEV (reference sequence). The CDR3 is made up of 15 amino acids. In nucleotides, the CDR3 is TGTGCCAGCAGTTTGTCAAGCGGGAGGGCCGGTACGCAGTATTTT. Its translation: CASSLSSGRAGTQYF.

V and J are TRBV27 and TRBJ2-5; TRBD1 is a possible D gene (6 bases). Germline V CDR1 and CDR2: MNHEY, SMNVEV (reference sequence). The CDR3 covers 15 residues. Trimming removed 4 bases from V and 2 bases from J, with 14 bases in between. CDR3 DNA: TGTGCCAGCAGTTCCGTCCAGGGGCATCAAGAGACCCAGTACTTC. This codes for CASSSVQGHQETQYF.

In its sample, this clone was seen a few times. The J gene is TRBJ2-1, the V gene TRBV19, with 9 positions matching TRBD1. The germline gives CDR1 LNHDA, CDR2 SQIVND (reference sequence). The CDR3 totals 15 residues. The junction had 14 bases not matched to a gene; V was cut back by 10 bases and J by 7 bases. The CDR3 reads CATRTLYRGPNEQFF. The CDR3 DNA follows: TGTGCCACTAGAACCCTGTACAGGGGGCCGAATGAGCAGTTCTTC.

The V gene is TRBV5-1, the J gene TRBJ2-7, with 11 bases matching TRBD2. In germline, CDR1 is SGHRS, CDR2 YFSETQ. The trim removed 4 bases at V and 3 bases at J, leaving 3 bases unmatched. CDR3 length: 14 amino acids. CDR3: CASSPGLADYEQYF. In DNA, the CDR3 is TGCGCCAGCAGCCCGGGACTAGCGGACTACGAGCAGTACTTC.

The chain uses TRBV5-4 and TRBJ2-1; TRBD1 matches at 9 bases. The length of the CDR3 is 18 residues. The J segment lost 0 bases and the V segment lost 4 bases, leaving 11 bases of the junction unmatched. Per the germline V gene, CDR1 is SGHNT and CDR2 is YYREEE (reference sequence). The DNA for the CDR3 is TGTGCCAGCAGCCCCAACAGGGGGCTTTACAGCTCCTACAATGAGCAGTTCTTC. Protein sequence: CASSPNRGLYSSYNEQFF.